This T cell receptor beta chain was documented in a study of shared clonotypes between healthy human individuals. Donors had no recently reported acute infections or vaccinations and were HIV-negative. The V and J ends lost 6 bases and 4 bases respectively, with 7 bases between them. Germline values: CDR1 MDHEN, CDR2 SYDVKM. The CDR3 is 12 amino acids. Deep-level running was used for the assay. Each subset's genomic DNA was split evenly across several immunoSEQ plates. Assay used: immunoSEQ multiplex PCR; TCRdb lists only in-frame clones, some missing. The sample gives some 2,000,000 clones, roughly 95% of which show up once; 0.13% is in the top ten. A remark on this clone: Other DNA sequences in this sample translate to the same CDR3.

The TCR comes from a young man in good health. The chain combines TRBV28 with TRBJ1-5; TRBD1 is a possible D gene (5 bases). Sequences were obtained from naive CD4+ T cells sorted from blood. Subset given: CD45RA+ positively selected. The CDR3 spells CASRGPNQPQHF. As DNA, the CDR3 is TGTGCCAGCAGGGGGCCTAATCAGCCCCAGCATTTT.